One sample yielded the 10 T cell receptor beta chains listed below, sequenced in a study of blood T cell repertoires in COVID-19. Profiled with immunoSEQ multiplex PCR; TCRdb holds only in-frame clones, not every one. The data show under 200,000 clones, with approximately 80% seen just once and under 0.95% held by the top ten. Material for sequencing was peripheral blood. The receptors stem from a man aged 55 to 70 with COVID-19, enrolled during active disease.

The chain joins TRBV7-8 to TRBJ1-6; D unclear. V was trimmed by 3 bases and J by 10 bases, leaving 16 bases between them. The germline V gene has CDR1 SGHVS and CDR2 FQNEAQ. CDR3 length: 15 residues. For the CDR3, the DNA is TGTGCCAGCAGCTTGTCCGGGGTCTCTTACTCACCCCTCCACTTT. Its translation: CASSLSGVSYSPLHF. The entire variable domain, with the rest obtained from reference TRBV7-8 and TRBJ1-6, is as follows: GAGVSQSPRYKVAKRGQDVALRCDPISGHVSLFWYQQALGQGPEFLTYFQNEAQLDKSGLPSDRFFAERPEGSVSTLKIQRTQQEDSAVYLCASSLSGVSYSPLHFGNGTRLTVT.

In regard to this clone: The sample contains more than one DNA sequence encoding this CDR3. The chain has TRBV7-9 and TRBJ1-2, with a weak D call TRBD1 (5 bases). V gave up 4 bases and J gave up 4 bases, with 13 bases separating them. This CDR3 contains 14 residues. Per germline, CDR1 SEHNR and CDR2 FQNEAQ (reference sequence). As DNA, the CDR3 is TGTGCCAGCAGCTCGTTGGGGCGCAGCTATGGCTACACCTTC. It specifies CASSSLGRSYGYTF.

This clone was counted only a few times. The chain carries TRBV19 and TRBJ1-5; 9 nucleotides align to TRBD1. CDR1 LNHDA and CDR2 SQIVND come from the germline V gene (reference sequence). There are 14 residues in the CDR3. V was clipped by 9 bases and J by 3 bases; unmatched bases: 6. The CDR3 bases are TGTGCCAGCTCTCGACAGGGGGACAATCAGCCCCAGCATTTT. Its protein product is CASSRQGDNQPQHF.

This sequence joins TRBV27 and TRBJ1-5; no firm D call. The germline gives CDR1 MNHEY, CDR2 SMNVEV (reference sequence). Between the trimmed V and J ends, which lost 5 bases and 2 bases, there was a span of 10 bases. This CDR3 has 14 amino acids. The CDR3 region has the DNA TGTGCCAGCAGTGGGTACAGCCGCAATCAGCCCCAGCATTTT. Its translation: CASSGYSRNQPQHF.

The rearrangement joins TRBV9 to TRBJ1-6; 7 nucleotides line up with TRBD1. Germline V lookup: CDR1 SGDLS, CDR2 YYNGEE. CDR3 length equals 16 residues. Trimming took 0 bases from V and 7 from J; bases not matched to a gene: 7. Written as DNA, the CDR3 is TGTGCCAGCAGCGTAGCTTCGACAGGGCGCAATTCACCCCTCCACTTT. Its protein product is CASSVASTGRNSPLHF.

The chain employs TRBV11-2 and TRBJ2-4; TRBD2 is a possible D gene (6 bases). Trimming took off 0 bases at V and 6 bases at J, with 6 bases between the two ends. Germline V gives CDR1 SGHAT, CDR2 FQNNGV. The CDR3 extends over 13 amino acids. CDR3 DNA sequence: TGTGCCAGCAGCTTAGAGCGGGGAAACATTCAGTACTTC. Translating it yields CASSLERGNIQYF.

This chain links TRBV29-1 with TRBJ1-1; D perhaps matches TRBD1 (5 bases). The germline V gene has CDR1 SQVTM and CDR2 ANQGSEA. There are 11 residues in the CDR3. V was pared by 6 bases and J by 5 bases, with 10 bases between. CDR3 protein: CSVWGGTEAFF. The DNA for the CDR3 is TGCAGCGTCTGGGGGGGGACTGAAGCTTTCTTT.

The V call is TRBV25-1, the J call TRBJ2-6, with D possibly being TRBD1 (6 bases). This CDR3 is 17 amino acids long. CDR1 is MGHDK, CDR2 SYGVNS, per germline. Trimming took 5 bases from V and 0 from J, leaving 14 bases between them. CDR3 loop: CASSSPGHISGANVLTF. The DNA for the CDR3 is TGTGCCAGCAGTAGTCCGGGACACATCTCTGGGGCCAACGTCCTGACTTTC.

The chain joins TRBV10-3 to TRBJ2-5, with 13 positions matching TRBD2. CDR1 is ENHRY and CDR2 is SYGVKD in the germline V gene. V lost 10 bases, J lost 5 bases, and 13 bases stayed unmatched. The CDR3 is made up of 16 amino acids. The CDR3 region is CATSATSGRASETQYF. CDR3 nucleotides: TGTGCCACTAGCGCCACTAGCGGGAGGGCCTCTGAGACCCAGTACTTC.

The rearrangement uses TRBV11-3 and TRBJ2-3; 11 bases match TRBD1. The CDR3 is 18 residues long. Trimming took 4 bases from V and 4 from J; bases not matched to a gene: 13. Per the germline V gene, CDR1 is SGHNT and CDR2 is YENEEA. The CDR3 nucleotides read TGTGCCAGCAGCTCGCACCGATCCGGGACAGGGGGACCAGATACGCAGTATTTT. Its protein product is CASSSHRSGTGGPDTQYF.